This paragraph reports one T cell receptor (beta chain). V was cut by 4 bases and J by 8 bases, with 9 bases left in between. Germline lookup yields CDR1 SGDLS and CDR2 YYNGEE. CDR3 length: 12 residues. TCRdb's table, derived via immunoSEQ multiplex PCR, lists solely in-frame clones and lacks some. The data show roughly 150,000 clones, roughly 88% seen once. The source of the sample is a study of blood T cell repertoires in COVID-19. Overall study context: Samples of COVID-19 (acute and convalescent) were obtained from the United States, Italy and Spain. T cells, B-cell-depleted T cells, or PBMCs supplied cDNA or gDNA.

This chain joins TRBV9 and TRBJ2-2; weak D call: TRBD2 (6 bases). Sequencing was done on a sample of peripheral blood. This clonotype originated in a man between 18 and 35 years old with COVID-19, enrolled during active disease. As DNA, the CDR3 is TGTGCCAGCAGCCGACTAGTTGGGGAGCTGTTTTTT. Protein product: CASSRLVGELFF.